What follows is one TCR beta chain and its context. Antigen unknown. This record comes from a study of T cell responses to AZD1222 COVID-19 vaccine. The CDR3 is 16 residues long. With 1 base clipped from V and 4 bases from J, the junction kept 4 bases outside the gene matches. CDR1 is MGHRA and CDR2 is YSYEKL in the germline V gene. TCRdb's table, derived via immunoSEQ multiplex PCR, lists solely in-frame clones and lacks some. The sample yields under 150,000 clones, approximately 92% seen once. Study-wide results and caveats: A mostly white British donor set with more females was recruited, and clonal diversity was possibly underestimated. Spike-specific TCRs gained breadth and depth after people received two AZD1222 doses. The study sampled repertoires only after the peak T cell response.

The receptor was isolated from an adult who received the AZD1222 COVID-19 vaccine. V gene TRBV4-1 combines with J gene TRBJ2-2; TRBD2 agrees at 9 bases. The sample was peripheral blood, taken 28 days after the second AZD1222 dose. The CDR3 bases are TGCGCCAGCAGCCAAGGACTAGCGGAGATCACCGGGGAGCTGTTTTTT. Its protein product is CASSQGLAEITGELFF.